This T cell receptor (beta chain) was documented in a study of blood T cell repertoires in COVID-19. Study-wide context: The study drew acute and convalescent COVID-19 samples from the United States, Italy and Spain. Sources were T cells, B-cell-depleted T cells, or PBMCs; the material itself was cDNA or gDNA.

This clone was found once. CDR1 is LGHDT and CDR2 is YNNKEL in the germline V gene (reference sequence). Deletions cut 5 bases from V and 0 bases from J, with 7 bases between. The CDR3 runs to 13 residues. Authors' data handling: Amplification from reference gene primers served as the basis for estimated nucleated cell counts. Only in-frame clones appear in the TCRdb table, and some are missing; sequencing was by immunoSEQ multiplex PCR. From that table come the V and J calls and clone size; the DNA was used to work out D and trimming. The sample has some 150,000 clones, approximately 90% seen once. This receptor was taken from a middle-aged woman with acute or convalescent COVID-19. V usage is TRBV3-1 (or the pseudogene TRBV3-2) and J usage is TRBJ2-5; no definite D call. Sequencing was carried out using peripheral blood. The CDR3 protein is CASSAENQETQYF. The CDR3 bases are TGTGCCAGCAGCGCGGAGAACCAAGAGACCCAGTACTTC.